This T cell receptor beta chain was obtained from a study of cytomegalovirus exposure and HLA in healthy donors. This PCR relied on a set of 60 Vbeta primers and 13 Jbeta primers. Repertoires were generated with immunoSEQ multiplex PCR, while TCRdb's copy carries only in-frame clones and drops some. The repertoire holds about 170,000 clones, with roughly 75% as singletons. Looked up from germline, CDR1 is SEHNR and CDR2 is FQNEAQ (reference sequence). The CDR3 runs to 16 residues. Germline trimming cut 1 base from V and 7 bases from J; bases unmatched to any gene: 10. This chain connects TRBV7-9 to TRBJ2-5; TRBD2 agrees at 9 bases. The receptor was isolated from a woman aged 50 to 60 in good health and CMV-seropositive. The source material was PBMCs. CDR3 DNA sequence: TGTGCCAGCAGCTTAGGTGCGACTAGCGGTTATGGGACCCAGTACTTC. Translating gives CASSLGATSGYGTQYF.